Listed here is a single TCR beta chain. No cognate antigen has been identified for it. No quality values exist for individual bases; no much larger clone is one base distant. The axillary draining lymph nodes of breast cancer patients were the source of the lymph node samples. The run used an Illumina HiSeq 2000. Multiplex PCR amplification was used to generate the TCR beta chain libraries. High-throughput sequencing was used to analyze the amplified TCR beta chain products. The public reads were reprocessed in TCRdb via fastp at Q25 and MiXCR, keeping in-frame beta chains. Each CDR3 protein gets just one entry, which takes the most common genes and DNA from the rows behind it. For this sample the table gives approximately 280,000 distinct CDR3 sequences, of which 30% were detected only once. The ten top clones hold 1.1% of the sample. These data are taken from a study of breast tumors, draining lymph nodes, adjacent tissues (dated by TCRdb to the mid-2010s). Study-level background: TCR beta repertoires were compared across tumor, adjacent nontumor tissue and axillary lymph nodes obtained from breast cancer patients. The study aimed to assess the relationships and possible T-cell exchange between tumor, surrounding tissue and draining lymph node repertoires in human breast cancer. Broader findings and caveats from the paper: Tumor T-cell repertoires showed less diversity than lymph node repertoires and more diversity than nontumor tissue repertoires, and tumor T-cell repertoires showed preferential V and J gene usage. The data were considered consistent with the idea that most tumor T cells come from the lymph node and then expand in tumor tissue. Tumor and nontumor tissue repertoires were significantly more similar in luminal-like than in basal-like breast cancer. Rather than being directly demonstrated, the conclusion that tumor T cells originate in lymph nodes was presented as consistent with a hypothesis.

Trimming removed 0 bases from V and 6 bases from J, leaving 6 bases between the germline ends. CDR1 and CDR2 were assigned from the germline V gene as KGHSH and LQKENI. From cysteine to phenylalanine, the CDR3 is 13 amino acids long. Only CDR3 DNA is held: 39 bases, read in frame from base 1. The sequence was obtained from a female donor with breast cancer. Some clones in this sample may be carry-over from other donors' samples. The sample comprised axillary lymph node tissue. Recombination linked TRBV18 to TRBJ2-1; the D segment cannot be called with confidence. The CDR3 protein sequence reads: CASSPPTVNEQFF. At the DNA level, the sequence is TGTGCCAGCTCACCACCGACTGTCAATGAGCAGTTCTTC.